This section outlines one T cell receptor (beta chain) sequence together with its context. The length of the CDR3 is 18 residues. The germline gives CDR1 MNHEY, CDR2 SMNVEV (reference sequence). V lost 5 bases, J lost 0 bases, and 21 bases lay in between. The data were produced by immunoSEQ multiplex PCR, yet TCRdb's version contains in-frame clones alone and is incomplete. This table has over 200,000 clones, about nine tenths appearing once. This record belongs to a study of cytomegalovirus exposure and HLA in healthy donors. The chain has TRBV27 and TRBJ2-3; maybe TRBD2 (6 bases). The TCR comes from a woman aged 18-35 years in good health and CMV-seropositive. Sequencing was done on a sample of PBMCs. CDR3 nucleotides: TGTGCCAGCAGTAGTACCGACAGTAGCGGCAAGAGCACAGATACGCAGTATTTT. This encodes CASSSTDSSGKSTDTQYF.